One sample yielded the 27 T cell receptor beta chains listed below, sequenced in a study of blood T cell repertoires in COVID-19. Sequenced by immunoSEQ multiplex PCR; TCRdb stores in-frame clones only, minus some. The repertoire has around 250,000 clones, approximately 84% of them found once; the top ten carry under 2%. Sequencing input: peripheral blood. All receptors derive from a woman at least 80 years old with acute or convalescent COVID-19.

The chain is built from TRBV6-2 or TRBV6-3 and TRBJ1-3; D unresolved. Germline loops: CDR1 MNHEY, CDR2 SVGEGT. This CDR3 spans 15 amino acids. Trimming shortened V by 0 bases and J by 1 base, and 7 bases separated the two germline ends. For the CDR3, the DNA is TGTGCCAGCAGTTACTCGCGTCTATCTGGAAACACCATATATTTT. Translated, it gives CASSYSRLSGNTIYF.

V gene TRBV6-5 combines with J gene TRBJ2-7, with 7 positions matching TRBD1. There are 16 residues in the CDR3. CDR1 and CDR2 (germline): MNHEY, SVGAGI. V shed 0 bases, J shed 5 bases, and the junction held 10 bases outside the gene matches. CDR3 in amino acids: CASSYSRLTGSDEQYF. In nucleotides, the CDR3 is TGTGCCAGCAGTTACTCGCGCCTGACAGGGTCAGACGAGCAGTACTTC.

A few counts support this clone. The chain uses TRBV11-2 and TRBJ2-5, with D tentatively TRBD1 (5 bases). The CDR3 is 15 residues long. The germline gives CDR1 SGHAT, CDR2 FQNNGV. The V end lost 4 bases, the J end lost 1 base, and 13 bases lay between the germline ends. For the CDR3, the DNA is TGTGCCAGCAGCTACGAACCCGACAGCCAAGAGACCCAGTACTTC. Its translation is CASSYEPDSQETQYF.

This clone was counted many times. V gene TRBV11-3 combines with J gene TRBJ1-1, with no clear D. Trimming took 0 bases from V and 8 from J, leaving 7 bases between them. Germline CDR1 is SGHNT and CDR2 is YENEEA. The CDR3 has 12 amino acids. The CDR3 sequence: CASSLESGEAFF. The CDR3 DNA reads as TGTGCCAGCAGCTTAGAGTCAGGCGAAGCTTTCTTT.

The table lists this clone with a few counts. CDR3 DNA sequence: TGTGCCAGCGTCGCCCAGGGGTATAATTCACCCCTCCACTTT. Protein: CASVAQGYNSPLHF. The J gene is TRBJ1-6, the V gene TRBV6-5; D may be TRBD1 (6 bases). CDR1 MNHEY and CDR2 SVGAGI come from the germline V gene. Trimming pared 8 bases from V and 4 bases from J, leaving 12 bases between. CDR3 size: 14 residues.

The chain combines TRBV6-5 with TRBJ1-2; perhaps TRBD1 as D (6 bases). Germline CDR1 is MNHEY and CDR2 is SVGAGI. The CDR3 runs 15 residues. The V and J ends lost 5 bases and 0 bases respectively, with 13 bases between them. This CDR3 reads CASSRKGVANYGYTF. CDR3 DNA sequence: TGTGCCAGCAGTCGTAAGGGGGTAGCTAACTATGGCTACACCTTC.

The J gene is TRBJ1-4, the V gene TRBV4-2; D is unclear. CDR1 and CDR2 (germline): LGHNA, YNFKEQ. V was shortened by 0 bases and J by 1 base, with 9 bases between the two germline ends. CDR3 length: 16 residues. This chain's CDR3 is CASSQDYGRTNEKLFF. DNA of the CDR3: TGTGCCAGCAGCCAAGATTACGGTAGAACTAATGAAAAACTGTTTTTT.

The rearrangement uses TRBV7-8 and TRBJ1-4; 8 positions agree with TRBD1. From germline, CDR1 is SGHVS and CDR2 FQNEAQ. The CDR3 has 15 amino acids. J lost 4 bases, V lost 6 bases, and 7 bases had no gene match. In nucleotides, the CDR3 is TGTGCCAGCAGTGTCAGCAGGGGGCGTAATGAAAAACTGTTTTTT. This sequence encodes CASSVSRGRNEKLFF.

The chain recombines TRBV7-9 with TRBJ1-4; a weak D match, TRBD1 (6 bases). From germline, CDR1 is SEHNR and CDR2 FQNEAQ (reference sequence). This CDR3 contains 14 residues. Trimming pared 4 bases from V and 3 bases from J, leaving 9 bases between. CDR3: CASSWTDANEKLFF. CDR3 DNA sequence: TGTGCCAGCAGCTGGACAGATGCTAATGAAAAACTGTTTTTT. Supplemented by reference TRBV7-9 and TRBJ1-4, the full variable domain reads DTGVSQNPRHKITKRGQNVTFRCDPISEHNRLYWYRQTLGQGPEFLTYFQNEAQLEKSRLLSDRFSAERPKGSFSTLEIQRTEQGDSAMYLCASSWTDANEKLFFGSGTQLSVL.

V and J are TRBV24-1 and TRBJ1-2, with 11 bases identical to TRBD1. The germline gives CDR1 KGHDR, CDR2 SFDVKD. The CDR3 consists of 15 residues. With 3 bases clipped from V and 5 bases from J, the junction kept 4 bases outside the gene matches. The CDR3 region has the DNA TGTGCCACCAGTGATCCGGGACAGGGGGATTATGGCTACACCTTC. It encodes CATSDPGQGDYGYTF.

The CDR3 DNA reads TGTGCCTGGAACCTCGATAGCTATGGCTACACCTTC. Translating it yields CAWNLDSYGYTF. The V gene is TRBV30, the J gene TRBJ1-2; D is ambiguous. The CDR3 spans 12 residues. The germline V gene has CDR1 GTSNPN and CDR2 SVGIG (reference sequence). Between the trimmed V and J ends, which lost 4 bases and 4 bases, there was a span of 10 bases.

To note about this clone: Distinct nucleotide sequences in the sample also encode this CDR3. The chain has TRBV4-1 and TRBJ1-2, with TRBD1 matching over 7 bases. Germline lookup yields CDR1 MGHRA and CDR2 YSYEKL. The J segment lost 2 bases and the V segment lost 1 base, leaving 4 bases of the junction unmatched. This CDR3 has 15 residues. CDR3 amino acids: CASSQGTGENYGYTF. The CDR3 DNA is TGCGCCAGCAGCCAAGGAACAGGGGAGAACTATGGCTACACCTTC.

The rearrangement links TRBV6-6 to TRBJ1-1, with D possibly TRBD1 on 5 matching bases. The CDR3 has 13 amino acids. V was clipped by 1 base and J by 7 bases, with 10 bases between them. The germline V gene has CDR1 MNHNY and CDR2 SVGAGI (reference sequence). This chain's CDR3 is CASSYWGSGEAFF. The CDR3 DNA is TGTGCCAGCAGTTACTGGGGCTCAGGTGAAGCTTTCTTT.

V is TRBV3-1 (or the pseudogene TRBV3-2) and J is TRBJ1-1; D might be TRBD1 (5 bases). V was pared by 5 bases and J by 3 bases, with 13 bases between. Germline loops: CDR1 LGHDT, CDR2 YNNKEL (reference sequence). This CDR3 has 14 amino acids. The DNA of the CDR3 is TGTGCCAGCAGCAGAGGGGAGGTATACACTGAAGCTTTCTTT. Translation: CASSRGEVYTEAFF.

The chain links TRBV18 to TRBJ2-3, with 11 bases lining up with TRBD2. Germline CDR1 KGHSH, CDR2 LQKENI. J was trimmed by 5 bases and V by 8 bases; bases with no gene match: 15. The CDR3 has 17 residues. DNA of the CDR3: TGTGCCAGCCGGAAGATCCTACTAGCGGGAGATGTAGATACGCAGTATTTT. Residues: CASRKILLAGDVDTQYF.

The V call is TRBV5-6, the J call TRBJ2-6; TRBD1 might be the D (6 bases). CDR3 size: 17 residues. V dropped 0 bases and J dropped 1 base, with 11 bases sitting between them. Per germline, CDR1 SGHDT and CDR2 YYEEEE. DNA for the CDR3: TGTGCCAGCAGCTTGGGAGACAGGAGGTCTGGGGCCAACGTCCTGACTTTC. It yields the protein CASSLGDRRSGANVLTF.

V gene TRBV5-6 combines with J gene TRBJ1-5; D perhaps matches TRBD1 (6 bases). The germline gives CDR1 SGHDT, CDR2 YYEEEE. The length of the CDR3 is 14 residues. The V end lost 2 bases, the J end lost 2 bases, and 8 bases lay between the germline ends. The CDR3 region has the DNA TGTGCCAGCAGCTTACGACAGGGCAATCAGCCCCAGCATTTT. Encoded protein: CASSLRQGNQPQHF.

By its share, this clone is medium-sized (0.01 to 0.1%). The J gene is TRBJ1-2, the V gene TRBV6-2 or TRBV6-3; D perhaps matches TRBD1 (6 bases). Germline CDR1 is MNHEY and CDR2 is SVGEGT. There are 13 residues in the CDR3. V lost 5 bases and J lost 6, with 13 bases in between. CDR3 region: CASSPTGFNGYTF. Written as DNA, the CDR3 is TGTGCCAGCAGTCCAACAGGGTTCAATGGCTACACCTTC.

The chain employs TRBV5-1 and TRBJ1-2; 8 nucleotides line up with TRBD1. This CDR3 comprises 15 residues. Germline lookup yields CDR1 SGHRS and CDR2 YFSETQ. J was trimmed by 2 bases and V by 1 base; bases with no gene match: 4. For the CDR3, the DNA is TGCGCCAGCAGCTTGATGACAGGGGCCAACTATGGCTACACCTTC. Amino acids: CASSLMTGANYGYTF.

The chain links TRBV19 to TRBJ1-5; D is perhaps TRBD1 (6 bases). Germline CDR1 is LNHDA and CDR2 is SQIVND (reference sequence). The CDR3 is made up of 13 amino acids. Trimming removed 10 bases from V and 7 bases from J, with 17 bases in between. The CDR3 DNA reads as TGTGCCACTTCTAGGACAGCTTACCAGCCCCAGCATTTT. This gives the protein CATSRTAYQPQHF.

The chain employs TRBV11-2 and TRBJ1-4; 9 bases match TRBD1. The CDR3 sequence is 15 residues long. Germline V gene sequence: CDR1 SGHAT, CDR2 FQNNGV. Losses at the gene ends were 5 bases for V and 10 bases for J; bases not matched to a gene: 11. This CDR3 is CASSIQQGAKGKLFF. In DNA form, the CDR3 reads TGTGCCAGCAGCATCCAACAGGGGGCTAAGGGAAAACTGTTTTTT. The whole variable domain, filled in from reference TRBV11-2 and TRBJ1-4, reads EAGVAQSPRYKIIEKRQSVAFWCNPISGHATLYWYQQILGQGPKLLIQFQNNGVVDDSQLPKDRFSAERLKGVDSTLKIQPAKLEDSAVYLCASSIQQGAKGKLFFGSGTQLSVL.

This clone occurred a few times. The J gene is TRBJ2-1, the V gene TRBV12-3 or TRBV12-4; D gene ambiguous. The CDR3 totals 12 residues. V was shortened by 0 bases and J by 9 bases, with 6 bases between the two germline ends. The CDR3 spells CASSLAPVEQFF. Here the CDR3 DNA reads TGTGCCAGCAGTTTAGCGCCAGTTGAGCAGTTCTTC.

The chain recombines TRBV11-2 with TRBJ2-7; D is ambiguous. The CDR3 runs 13 residues. Germline V lookup: CDR1 SGHAT, CDR2 FQNNGV. Trimming stripped 5 bases from V and 3 bases from J, with 11 bases between. The CDR3 is CASSQQTGYEQYF. Here the CDR3 DNA reads TGTGCCAGCAGCCAACAAACGGGCTACGAGCAGTACTTC.

This chain joins TRBV6-1 and TRBJ1-4; D uncertain. Trimming shortened V by 0 bases and J by 8 bases, and 16 bases separated the two germline ends. The germline CDR1 and CDR2 sequences are MNHNS and SASEGT. The CDR3 has 16 amino acids. The chain's CDR3 is CASSEAQIPPWEKLFF. CDR3 coding DNA: TGTGCCAGCAGTGAAGCCCAGATCCCGCCATGGGAAAAACTGTTTTTT.

This chain joins TRBV7-9 and TRBJ2-7, with 12 bases identical to TRBD2. V gave up 4 bases and J gave up 1 base; unmatched junction bases: 5. CDR1 and CDR2 from the germline V gene are SEHNR and FQNEAQ (reference sequence). The CDR3 has 16 residues. The CDR3 DNA is TGTGCCAGCAGCTCAGACGGACTAGCGGGGTCCTACGAGCAGTACTTC. As protein: CASSSDGLAGSYEQYF.

This clone was seen only once. The rearrangement links TRBV6-5 to TRBJ2-3; 7 bases match TRBD2. The CDR3 covers 15 residues. Trimming removed 5 bases from V and 3 bases from J; junction bases left unmatched: 8. The germline V gene encodes CDR1 MNHEY and CDR2 SVGAGI. The CDR3, as DNA: TGTGCCAGCAGTACCAGAGCGGGGCATACAGATACGCAGTATTTT. This codes for CASSTRAGHTDTQYF.

CDR3 in DNA: TGTGCCACCAGCAGAGATCTAGGAGAGACCCAGTACTTC. Protein sequence: CATSRDLGETQYF. The chain links TRBV15 to TRBJ2-5; D call uncertain. Germline V gene lookup returns CDR1 LNHNV and CDR2 YYDKDF (reference sequence). CDR3 length: 13 residues. Trimming removed 0 bases from V and 4 bases from J, with 6 bases in between.